This T cell receptor (beta chain) is drawn from a study of regulatory T cells in long-lasting Graves disease. HTBI primers from iRepertoire and Arm-PCR of CDR3 regions yielded the TCR beta libraries. MiXCR, applied by TCRdb to the multiplex PCR reads, yields one record per CDR3 protein. The sample records hundreds of thousands of distinct CDR3 sequences, under 20% being singletons. Time point in this sample: newly diagnosed GD, antithyroid drugs for less than 3 months. The authors made the TCR library using RNA they extracted from PBMCs. General study findings and limits: Whereas about a thousand public clonotypes were shared by new patients, persistent patients shared more, at 2,741.

CDR1 and CDR2 (germline): DFQATT, SNEGSKA (reference sequence). The CDR3 consists of 10 residues. This clonotype has ten or more counts. What it recognizes is unknown. This sample also appeared in a second study, on T cells in Graves' hyperthyroidism and ophthalmopathy.

V is TRBV20-1 and J is TRBJ2-2, with no clear D. This receptor was obtained from a woman younger than 45 with Graves disease. The sample here was peripheral blood mononuclear cells (PBMCs), taken at new diagnosis, from a patient treated with antithyroid drugs. The CDR3 coding sequence is TGCAGGGTTTACACCGGGGAGCTGTTTTTT. It specifies CRVYTGELFF.